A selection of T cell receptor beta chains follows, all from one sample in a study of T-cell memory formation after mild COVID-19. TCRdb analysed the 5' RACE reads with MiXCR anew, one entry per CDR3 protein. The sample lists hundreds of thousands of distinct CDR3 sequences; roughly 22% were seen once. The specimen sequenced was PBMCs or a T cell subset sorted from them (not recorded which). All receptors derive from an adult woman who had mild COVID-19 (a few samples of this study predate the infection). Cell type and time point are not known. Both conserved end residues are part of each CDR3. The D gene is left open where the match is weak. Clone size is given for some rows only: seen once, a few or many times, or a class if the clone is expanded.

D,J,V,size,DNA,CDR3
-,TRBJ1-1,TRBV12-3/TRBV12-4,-,TGTGCCAGCAGTCCCCAACAGGGGAACACTGAAGCTTTCTTT,CASSPQQGNTEAFF
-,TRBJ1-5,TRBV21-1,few,TGTGCCAGCAGCAAAGATTTAGGGACAGGGGGATGTCAGCCCCAGCATTTT,CASSKDLGTGGCQPQHF
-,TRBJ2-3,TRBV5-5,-,TGTGCCAGCGAAGGAGGTTGGGGCACAGATACGCAGTATTTT,CASEGGWGTDTQYF
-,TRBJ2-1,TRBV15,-,TGTGCCACCAGCAGAGCTAGCGAGGGATCCAGTGAGCAGTTCTTC,CATSRASEGSSEQFF
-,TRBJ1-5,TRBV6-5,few,TGTGCCAGCAGTCCCCGGGATCTAAATAGCAATCAGCCCCAGCATTTT,CASSPRDLNSNQPQHF
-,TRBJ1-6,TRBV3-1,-,TGTGCCAGCAGCCATGACAGGTTTAATTCACCCCTCCACTTT,CASSHDRFNSPLHF
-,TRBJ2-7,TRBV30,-,TGTGCCTGGAGTGTACTTCATGGAGGGCTGAGCGAGCAGTACTTC,CAWSVLHGGLSEQYF
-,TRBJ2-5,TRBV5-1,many,TGCGCCAGCAGCTTGGCGGTGGGGGCTAAAGAGACCCAGTACTTC,CASSLAVGAKETQYF
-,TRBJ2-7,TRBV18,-,TGTGCCAGCTCACGATACCAAACAGGACGGCTCTACGAGCAGTACTTC,CASSRYQTGRLYEQYF
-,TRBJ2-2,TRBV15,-,TGTGCCACCAGCAGCCGCCCCATGGACACCGGGGAGCTGTTTTTT,CATSSRPMDTGELFF
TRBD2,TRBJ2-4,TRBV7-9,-,TGTGCCAGCAGCTTATCGGGACTAGCGGGGGGGCCTCAGTACTTC,CASSLSGLAGGPQYF
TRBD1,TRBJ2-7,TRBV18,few,TGTGCCAGCTCACGGGACAGGGGCGACGAGCAGTACTTC,CASSRDRGDEQYF
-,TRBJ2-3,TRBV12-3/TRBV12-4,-,TGTGCCAGCAGTTTAGGGACTCTCACGACAGATACGCAGTATTTT,CASSLGTLTTDTQYF
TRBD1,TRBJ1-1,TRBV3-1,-,TGTGCCAGCAGCCTCAAGGGGGCGGGCACTGAAGCTTTCTTT,CASSLKGAGTEAFF
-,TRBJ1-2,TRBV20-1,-,TGCAGTGCTAGCGGGCAGAATGGCTACACCTTC,CSASGQNGYTF
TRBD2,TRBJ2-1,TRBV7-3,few,TGTGCCAGCAGTCGAAGCGGGGAGCGGGGCCATGAGCAGTTCTTC,CASSRSGERGHEQFF
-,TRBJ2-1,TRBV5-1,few,TGCGCCAGCAGCCCCCCCCGCTCGACCTACAATGAGCAGTTCTTC,CASSPPRSTYNEQFF
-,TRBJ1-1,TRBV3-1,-,TGTGCCAGCAGCCAACAAGGGGGGGCGGGTGAAGCTTTCTTT,CASSQQGGAGEAFF
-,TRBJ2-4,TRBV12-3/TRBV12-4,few,TGTGCCAGCAGTTCGACTGGACAGAAAAACATTCAGTACTTC,CASSSTGQKNIQYF
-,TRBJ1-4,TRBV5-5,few,TGTGCCAGCAGCTTGATGGTAGGGGAAAAACTGTTTTTT,CASSLMVGEKLFF
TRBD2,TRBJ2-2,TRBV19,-,TGTGCCAGTAGTATAGGTACTAGCGGGAGAATGGACACCGGGGAGCTGTTTTTT,CASSIGTSGRMDTGELFF
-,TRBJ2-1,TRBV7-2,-,TGTGCCAGCGTCTCCAGCTCCTACAATGAGCAGTTCTTC,CASVSSSYNEQFF
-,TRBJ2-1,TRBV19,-,TGTGCCAGTAGTACTCGTGGGGGGAGTGAGCAGTTCTTC,CASSTRGGSEQFF
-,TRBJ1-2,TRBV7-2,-,TGTGCCAGCAGCTTAGAAGGGGGGAGGTACGATGGCTACACCTTC,CASSLEGGRYDGYTF
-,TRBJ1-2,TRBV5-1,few,TGCGCCAGCAGCTTGATAGGGGATTTAAACGGCTACACCTTC,CASSLIGDLNGYTF
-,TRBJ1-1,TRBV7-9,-,TGTGCCAGCAGCTTGCATTCGGTGAACACTGAAGCTTTCTTT,CASSLHSVNTEAFF
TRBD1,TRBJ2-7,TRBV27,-,TGTGCCAGCAGTTCCTCGGACAGGTTCTCCTACGAGCAGTACTTC,CASSSSDRFSYEQYF
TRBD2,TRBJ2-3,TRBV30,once,TGTGCCACCTCACAGCGGGAGCGGGATACGCAGTATTTT,CATSQRERDTQYF
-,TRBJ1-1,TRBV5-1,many,TGCGCCAGCAGTCCCGAACTGAACACTGAAGCTTTCTTT,CASSPELNTEAFF
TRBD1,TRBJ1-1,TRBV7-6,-,TGTGCCAGCAGCTTGGGGACAGGTAGGGACACTGAAGCTTTCTTT,CASSLGTGRDTEAFF
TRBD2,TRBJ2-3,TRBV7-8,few,TGTGCCAGCACCCACCGGAGACTAGCGGGGGGTAGCACAGATACGCAGTATTTT,CASTHRRLAGGSTDTQYF
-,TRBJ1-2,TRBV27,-,TGTGCCAGCAGTTATAACTCTAACTATGGCTACACCTTC,CASSYNSNYGYTF
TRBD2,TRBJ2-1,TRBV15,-,TGTGCCACCAGCAGGGACCATACTAGCGGGAGTGTCAATGAGCAGTTCTTC,CATSRDHTSGSVNEQFF
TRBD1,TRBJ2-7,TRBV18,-,TGTGCCAGCTCACAAACGACAGGGGGCTCGTACGAGCAGTACTTC,CASSQTTGGSYEQYF
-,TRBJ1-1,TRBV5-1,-,TGCGCCAGCCTCCGGGACCCATTCTCTTCCACTGAAGCTTTCTTT,CASLRDPFSSTEAFF
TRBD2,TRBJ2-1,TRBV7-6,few,TGTGCCAGCAGCTTAGTCGTAGCGGGAGGGGTCGATGAGCAGTTCTTC,CASSLVVAGGVDEQFF
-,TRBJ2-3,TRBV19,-,TGTGCCAGTAGTATAGATCGAAGCCAGCGGGCCACAGATACGCAGTATTTT,CASSIDRSQRATDTQYF
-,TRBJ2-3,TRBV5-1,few,TGCGCCACTACGCCGGGGCTCCCATCAGATACGCAGTATTTT,CATTPGLPSDTQYF
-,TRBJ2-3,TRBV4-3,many,TGCGCCAGCAGCCAAGGGGACCCCACAGATACGCAGTATTTT,CASSQGDPTDTQYF
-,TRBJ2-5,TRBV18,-,TGTGCCGCCCGTCAGATGGGGGAGACCCAGTACTTC,CAARQMGETQYF
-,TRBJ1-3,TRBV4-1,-,TGCGCCAGCAGAAAGGGGGATGCCGTGGGCGGAGGCTCTGGAAACACCATATATTTT,CASRKGDAVGGGSGNTIYF
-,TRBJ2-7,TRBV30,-,TGTGCCTGGACCAGGGGGGCCTACGAGCAGTACTTC,CAWTRGAYEQYF
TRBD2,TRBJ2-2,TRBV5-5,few,TGTGCCAGCAGCTTGGGACTAGCGGGAGGGCCGGGGAACACCGGGGAGCTGTTTTTT,CASSLGLAGGPGNTGELFF
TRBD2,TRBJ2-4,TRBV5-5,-,TGTGCCAGCAGCTTACGGGGGGGCCCGGATGGACACTTC,CASSLRGGPDGHF
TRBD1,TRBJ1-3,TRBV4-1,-,TGCGCCAGCAGCCAACCCGACAGGGGGAGGCCTGGAAACACCATATATTTT,CASSQPDRGRPGNTIYF
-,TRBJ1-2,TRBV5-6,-,TGTGCCAGCAGCTTGGAGGGCTCAGGTGGCGCTTCCTTC,CASSLEGSGGASF
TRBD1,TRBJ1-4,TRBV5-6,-,TGTGCCAGCAGCGGGACAGGAACTAATGAAAAACTGTTTTTT,CASSGTGTNEKLFF
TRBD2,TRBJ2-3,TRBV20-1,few,TGCAGTGCTTACCGTCCCACGGGAAGCGGGGTGGAGTATTTT,CSAYRPTGSGVEYF
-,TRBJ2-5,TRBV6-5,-,TGTGCCAGCAGTTACCACGTAAGGGGAAATTCGGAGACCCAGTACTTC,CASSYHVRGNSETQYF
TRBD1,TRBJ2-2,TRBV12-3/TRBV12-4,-,TGTGCCAGCAGTGGACAGGGTGGTCCCGGGGAGCTGTTTTTT,CASSGQGGPGELFF
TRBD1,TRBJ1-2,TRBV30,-,TGTGCCTGGAGTGATGGTGTCAGGGGGTACGGCTACACCTTC,CAWSDGVRGYGYTF
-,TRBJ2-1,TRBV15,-,TGTGCCACCAGCAGAGACGGCCCCGGGGATGAGCAGTTCTTC,CATSRDGPGDEQFF
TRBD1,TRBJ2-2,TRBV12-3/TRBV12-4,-,TGTGCCAGCAGACGGACAGGGGGTTACACCGGGGAGCTGTTTTTT,CASRRTGGYTGELFF
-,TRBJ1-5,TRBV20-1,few,TGCAGTGCTAGTAACCGAGACAAGGTATCAAATCAGCCCCAGCATTTT,CSASNRDKVSNQPQHF
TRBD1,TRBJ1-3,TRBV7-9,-,TGTGCCAGCAGCTCGGACAGGGGGCTGGGCGACACCATATATTTT,CASSSDRGLGDTIYF
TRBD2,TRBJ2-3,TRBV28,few,TGTGCCAGCAGTCCCCACCTAGCGGGGGCCACAGATACGCAGTATTTT,CASSPHLAGATDTQYF
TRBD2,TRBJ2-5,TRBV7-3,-,TGTGCCAGCAGCGTAGCGGGGCTTCACCAAGAGACCCAGTACTTC,CASSVAGLHQETQYF
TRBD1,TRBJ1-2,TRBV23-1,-,TGCGCCAGCAGTCAATCGCCGAGACAGGGCGTCTATGGCTACACCTTC,CASSQSPRQGVYGYTF
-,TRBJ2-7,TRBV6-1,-,TGTGCCAGCAGCTACAGGGTTCGCGAGCAGTACTTC,CASSYRVREQYF
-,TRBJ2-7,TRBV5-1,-,TGCGCCAGCAGCTTGGCCGGGTACACGACCTACGAGCAGTACTTC,CASSLAGYTTYEQYF